The clone carrying this T cell receptor beta chain was counted a few times. The data derive from a study of blood T cell repertoires in COVID-19. Study as a whole: Material from acute and convalescent COVID-19 was sourced from the United States, Italy and Spain. Sample material is recorded as cDNA or gDNA derived from T cells, B-cell-depleted T cells, or PBMCs.

CDR1 MDHEN and CDR2 SYDVKM come from the germline V gene. Trimming removed 9 bases at V and 4 bases at J, with 9 bases between. This CDR3 region has 11 residues. How the authors handled the data: Nucleated cell counts were estimated from reference gene primer amplification. Profiled with immunoSEQ multiplex PCR; TCRdb holds only in-frame clones, not every one. The V and J calls and clone size come from that table; D and trimming were worked out from the DNA. This table holds around 170,000 clones, around 67% found once. The source is an elderly woman with acute or convalescent COVID-19. V is TRBV28 and J is TRBJ1-1; D gene unclear. The sequenced sample consisted of peripheral blood. In DNA form, the CDR3 reads TGTGCCAGTTACTCCATCACTGAAGCTTTCTTT. This encodes CASYSITEAFF.